One and the same sample provided the 8 T cell receptor beta chains below, sequenced in a study of T cell responses to AZD1222 COVID-19 vaccine. TCRdb keeps only in-frame clones here, not all; method: immunoSEQ multiplex PCR. The sample holds 70,000 to 90,000 clones, roughly nine tenths seen once. This sample comprised peripheral blood, obtained on day 0 of AZD1222 vaccination. These receptors were obtained from an adult in good health.

The chain joins TRBV5-6 to TRBJ2-7; TRBD2 is a possible D gene (6 bases). The germline CDR1 and CDR2 sequences are SGHDT and YYEEEE. This CDR3 region has 13 residues. Trimming cost V 4 bases and J 7 bases, with 15 bases left between them. The CDR3 nucleotides are TGTGCCAGCAGCCCCCGGGACTTACGAGAGCAGTACTTC. Residues: CASSPRDLREQYF.

This CDR3 is CASSQVPGQGVNTEAFF. The CDR3 nucleotides read TGTGCCAGCAGCCAAGTGCCAGGGCAAGGAGTGAACACTGAAGCTTTCTTT. The chain links TRBV3-1 (or the pseudogene TRBV3-2) to TRBJ1-1, with D possibly matching TRBD1 (5 bases). Looked up from germline, CDR1 is LGHDT and CDR2 is YNNKEL (reference sequence). V was clipped by 1 base and J by 0 bases, with 15 bases between them. The CDR3 runs 17 residues.

V is TRBV9 and J is TRBJ1-2, with TRBD1 matching 8 bases. The germline gives CDR1 SGDLS, CDR2 YYNGEE. Trimming removed 4 bases from V and 8 bases from J; junction bases left unmatched: 7. The CDR3 runs to 13 residues. The CDR3 sequence: CASSFGQGGGYTF. DNA for the CDR3: TGTGCCAGCAGCTTCGGACAGGGCGGGGGCTACACCTTC.

V usage is TRBV18 and J usage is TRBJ2-1; D is unclear. CDR3 length: 14 residues. CDR1 KGHSH and CDR2 LQKENI come from the germline V gene. V dropped 0 bases and J dropped 8 bases, with 11 bases sitting between them. In DNA form, the CDR3 reads TGTGCCAGCTCACCACCCTCTCGCAGCGATGAGCAGTTCTTC. As protein: CASSPPSRSDEQFF.

This clone was seen more than once but under ten times. The chain recombines TRBV30 with TRBJ1-2; D is unclear. This CDR3 has 12 residues. Germline lookup yields CDR1 GTSNPN and CDR2 SVGIG (reference sequence). Trimming pared 0 bases from V and 5 bases from J, leaving 7 bases between. Written as DNA, the CDR3 is TGTGCCTGGAGTGTAACTGTTTATGGCTACACCTTC. This codes for CAWSVTVYGYTF. Drawing the rest from reference TRBV30 and TRBJ1-2, the complete variable domain is SQTIHQWPATLVQPVGSPLSLECTVEGTSNPNLYWYRQAAGRGLQLLFYSVGIGQISSEVPQNLSASRPQDRQFILSSKKLLLSDSGFYLCAWSVTVYGYTFGSGTRLTVV.

A word on this clone: One junction end does not reproduce the germline sequence, and a read error may be involved. This chain connects TRBV19 to TRBJ2-1, with TRBD1 as a possible D gene (5 bases). Germline CDR1 and CDR2: LNHDA and SQIVND (reference sequence). This CDR3 has 15 residues. For the CDR3, the DNA is TGTGCCAGCAGTAGGGGAACTGGGCCTGCGAATGAGCAGTTCTTC. This translates into CASSRGTGPANEQFF.

This clone was counted once. The chain combines TRBV12-3 or TRBV12-4 with TRBJ2-2, with unresolved D. V was trimmed by 6 bases and J by 5 bases, leaving 7 bases between them. This CDR3 region has 12 residues. The CDR3 loop reads CASSRRTGELFF. CDR3 DNA sequence: TGTGCCAGCAGCCGTCGAACCGGGGAGCTGTTTTTT.

This clone was seen once. J is TRBJ2-1 and V is TRBV10-3; 9 bases fit TRBD2. With 7 bases clipped from V and 8 bases from J, the junction kept 9 bases outside the gene matches. CDR1 ENHRY and CDR2 SYGVKD come from the germline V gene. CDR3 size: 14 residues. CDR3 in amino acids: CAIKPAGGPYEQFF. Written as DNA, the CDR3 is TGTGCCATCAAGCCGGCGGGGGGGCCCTATGAGCAGTTCTTC.